The 5 T cell receptor beta chains presented below share a single source sample, sequenced in a study of blood T cells in healthy people across ages. Together with a sample-barcoded 5' primer, a J-beta primer mix was included in a second PCR lasting roughly 6 to 12 cycles. From the 5' RACE reads, TCRdb called clonotypes with MiXCR, one entry per CDR3 protein. The sample lists some 1,500,000 distinct CDR3 sequences, approximately 43% occurring once. The sequencing input was blood. These receptor sequences come from a woman between 18 and 30 years old in good health.

The chain has TRBV10-3 and TRBJ1-1; D ambiguous. The CDR3 contains 12 residues. CDR1 and CDR2 from the germline V gene are ENHRY and SYGVKD. Between the trimmed V and J ends, which lost 10 bases and 1 base, there was a span of 10 bases. The DNA of the CDR3 is TGTGCCAGCAACGACTGGAACACTGAAGCTTTCTTT. As protein: CASNDWNTEAFF.

This clonotype has at least ten counts. The chain employs TRBV12-3 or TRBV12-4 and TRBJ2-1; D is perhaps TRBD2 (7 bases). The germline V and J ends were trimmed by 1 base and 4 bases, with 11 bases remaining between them. The CDR3 length is 15 residues. The CDR3 sequence is CASSLGRGLYNEQFF. The DNA of the CDR3 is TGTGCCAGCAGTTTAGGGCGGGGGCTTTACAATGAGCAGTTCTTC.

This clonotype was counted at least ten times. The chain combines TRBV6-5 with TRBJ2-7, with a possible D match to TRBD1 (5 bases). CDR3 length equals 13 residues. V was cut by 8 bases and J by 6 bases, with 17 bases left in between. CDR1 and CDR2 from the germline V gene are MNHEY and SVGAGI. The DNA of the CDR3 is TGTGCCAGCGGTCAAGGGGCGGCCGGCGAGCAGTACTTC. As protein: CASGQGAAGEQYF.

The V gene is TRBV21-1, the J gene TRBJ2-7; the DNA was not compared with TRBD2, the D call given in the table. TRBV21-1 is a recognized pseudogene. This CDR3 spans 13 amino acids. The CDR3 protein is CARTTDSFYEQYF. DNA for the CDR3: TGTGCCAGGACCACGGACTCATTCTACGAGCAGTACTTC.

In this sample, this clonotype turned up a few times. The J gene is TRBJ2-5, the V gene TRBV3-1; 7 positions match TRBD2. Germline loops: CDR1 LGHDT, CDR2 YNNKEL (reference sequence). CDR3 length equals 14 residues. Trimming removed 2 bases from V and 1 base from J; junction bases left unmatched: 1. CDR3 amino acids: CASSQRTSQETQYF. In DNA, the CDR3 is TGTGCCAGCAGCCAACGGACTAGCCAAGAGACCCAGTACTTC.